Below are 30 T cell receptor beta chains sequenced from a single sample in a study of blood T cell repertoires in COVID-19. The assay was immunoSEQ multiplex PCR, and TCRdb's table has in-frame clones only and misses some. The data contain some 250,000 clones, 80% to 85% of them singletons. The sample comprised peripheral blood. All receptors come from a man aged 60 to 69 with acute or convalescent COVID-19.

The V gene is TRBV2, the J gene TRBJ2-1, with 10 nucleotides matching TRBD1. This CDR3 spans 15 amino acids. Trimming cost V 7 bases and J 6 bases; bases outside gene matches: 9. Germline values: CDR1 SNHLY, CDR2 FYNNEI. CDR3 bases: TGTGCCAGCACCGAAAGGGACAGGGGCATCAATGAGCAGTTCTTC. Translation gives CASTERDRGINEQFF.

The V gene is TRBV18, the J gene TRBJ2-3, with D perhaps TRBD2 (6 bases). The germline V and J ends were trimmed by 1 base and 3 bases, with 8 bases remaining between them. The CDR3 covers 14 residues. Germline CDR1 reads KGHSH; CDR2 reads LQKENI. The CDR3 region has the DNA TGTGCCAGCTCACCACTAGCGGAAACAGATACGCAGTATTTT. It codes for CASSPLAETDTQYF.

This chain uses TRBV14 with TRBJ2-7; D is unresolved. CDR3 length: 14 amino acids. Germline V CDR1 and CDR2: SGHDN, FVKESK. Trimming removed 5 bases from V and 6 bases from J, with 17 bases in between. The chain's CDR3 is CASSTDFYGTEQYF. The CDR3 DNA follows: TGTGCCAGCAGCACCGACTTTTATGGAACCGAGCAGTACTTC.

The CDR3 nucleotides are TGCGCCAGCAGCTTGGTATCTGGGTCGGAGGGGGGCTACACCTTC. It codes for CASSLVSGSEGGYTF. This sequence joins TRBV5-1 and TRBJ1-2, with D perhaps matching TRBD1 (5 bases). From germline, CDR1 is SGHRS and CDR2 YFSETQ. The V end was cut by 0 bases, the J end by 8 bases, with 17 bases between. This CDR3 comprises 15 residues.

This clone appeared once. CDR3 sequence (DNA): TGTGCCAGCAGCGTAGGGTTAGCGGGAGGCCACACAGATACGCAGTATTTT. Translation gives CASSVGLAGGHTDTQYF. The chain employs TRBV9 and TRBJ2-3; 10 bases are shared with TRBD2. The V gene end was trimmed by 0 bases and the J gene end by 2 bases; junction bases not matched to a gene: 6. The CDR3 spans 17 residues. Germline V gene data show CDR1 as SGDLS and CDR2 as YYNGEE.

This clone occurred a few times. J is TRBJ2-7 and V is TRBV5-4, with 10 bases fitting TRBD2. Trimming cost V 2 bases and J 0 bases; bases outside gene matches: 11. Germline V lookup: CDR1 SGHNT, CDR2 YYREEE (reference sequence). The CDR3 covers 18 residues. CDR3 bases: TGTGCCAGCAGCTTCTCGCTTAGCGGGAGGACCAGCTCCTACGAGCAGTACTTC. Its protein product is CASSFSLSGRTSSYEQYF.

This chain links TRBV5-1 with TRBJ2-7; D is perhaps TRBD1 (5 bases). The V gene's germline CDR1 is SGHRS and CDR2 YFSETQ. V was shortened by 5 bases and J by 3 bases, with 21 bases between the two germline ends. The CDR3 has 16 amino acids. The CDR3 bases are TGCGCCAGCAGGCCCAACCTCGGACATAAAGGCTACGAGCAGTACTTC. Translating gives CASRPNLGHKGYEQYF. Filled out from reference TRBV5-1 and TRBJ2-7, the complete variable domain reads KAGVTQTPRYLIKTRGQQVTLSCSPISGHRSVSWYQQTPGQGLQFLFEYFSETQRNKGNFPGRFSGRQFSNSRSEMNVSTLELGDSALYLCASRPNLGHKGYEQYFGPGTRLTVT.

The chain combines TRBV7-8 with TRBJ2-1; no definite D call. CDR1 and CDR2 from the germline V gene are SGHVS and FQNEAQ. Deletions cut 6 bases from V and 1 base from J, with 13 bases between. The CDR3 extends over 15 amino acids. CDR3 region: CASSPKTPSYNEQFF. CDR3 nucleotides: TGTGCCAGCAGTCCAAAGACTCCATCCTACAATGAGCAGTTCTTC.

V is TRBV10-3 and J is TRBJ2-1; no reliable D call. Germline V lookup: CDR1 ENHRY, CDR2 SYGVKD. Trimming cost V 8 bases and J 4 bases, with 6 bases left between them. The CDR3 spans 11 residues. The CDR3 region has the DNA TGTGCCATCCGCGTTTACAATGAGCAGTTCTTC. Translation gives CAIRVYNEQFF.

The chain combines TRBV7-8 with TRBJ1-1; no clear D gene. The CDR3 is 12 residues long. Germline lookup yields CDR1 SGHVS and CDR2 FQNEAQ. V was pared by 3 bases and J by 8 bases, with 10 bases between. CDR3 in amino acids: CASSFFNLEAFF. The CDR3 DNA sequence: TGTGCCAGCAGCTTTTTTAATTTGGAAGCTTTCTTT.

The genes are TRBV28 and TRBJ2-1; 10 positions match TRBD2. V gave up 3 bases and J gave up 4 bases; unmatched junction bases: 6. This CDR3 comprises 16 residues. Per germline, CDR1 MDHEN and CDR2 SYDVKM. The CDR3 DNA reads as TGTGCCAGCAGTTTTCTAGCGGGAGAGGAGTACAATGAGCAGTTCTTC. Translated: CASSFLAGEEYNEQFF.

This chain links TRBV7-8 with TRBJ1-5, with 8 bases aligning to TRBD1. The CDR3 covers 17 residues. V was clipped by 4 bases and J by 7 bases; unmatched bases: 15. From germline, CDR1 is SGHVS and CDR2 FQNEAQ. The CDR3 region has the DNA TGTGCCAGCAGCTCCAAGGGGTTGACAGGGGTAGACCAGCCCCAGCATTTT. Its protein is CASSSKGLTGVDQPQHF.

J is TRBJ2-5 and V is TRBV15, with a possible D match to TRBD2 (6 bases). There are 15 residues in the CDR3. Germline V gene sequence: CDR1 LNHNV, CDR2 YYDKDF (reference sequence). Between the trimmed V and J ends, which lost 4 bases and 5 bases, there was a span of 17 bases. CDR3 loop: CATSNQRGMGETQYF. The CDR3 DNA is TGTGCCACCAGCAACCAACGCGGGATGGGGGAGACCCAGTACTTC.

The chain employs TRBV6-5 and TRBJ2-7; 7 bases map to TRBD1. This CDR3 is built from 14 residues. Looked up from germline, CDR1 is MNHEY and CDR2 is SVGAGI. Unmatched junction bases numbered 8, after V lost 2 bases and J lost 7 bases. The CDR3 DNA follows: TGTGCCAGCAGTTACCACTTACAGGGGCGAGAGCAGTACTTC. Protein sequence: CASSYHLQGREQYF.

This chain uses TRBV6-5 with TRBJ1-5, with unresolved D. Deletions cut 8 bases from V and 0 bases from J, with 11 bases between. The germline gives CDR1 MNHEY, CDR2 SVGAGI. The CDR3 length is 14 residues. CDR3 loop: CASFGSYSNQPQHF. The CDR3 region has the DNA TGTGCCAGCTTCGGTTCTTATAGCAATCAGCCCCAGCATTTT.

V and J are TRBV29-1 and TRBJ2-2; D might be TRBD1 (5 bases). Germline CDR1 reads SQVTM; CDR2 reads ANQGSEA. The CDR3 consists of 14 residues. V was cut by 7 bases and J by 1 base, with 13 bases left in between. The CDR3 DNA reads TGCAGCGCCCGACAGCCCCAGAACACCGGGGAGCTGTTTTTT. Residues: CSARQPQNTGELFF.

V and J are TRBV19 and TRBJ2-3; TRBD2 aligns across 12 bases. The CDR3 covers 15 residues. The trim removed 9 bases at V and 0 bases at J, leaving 4 bases unmatched. Germline V gene sequence: CDR1 LNHDA, CDR2 SQIVND (reference sequence). The CDR3 sequence is CASRTSGESTDTQYF. The CDR3 nucleotides read TGTGCCAGCCGGACTAGCGGGGAAAGCACAGATACGCAGTATTTT. Full variable domain (outside the CDR3, taken from reference TRBV19 and TRBJ2-3): DGGITQSPKYLFRKEGQNVTLSCEQNLNHDAMYWYRQDPGQGLRLIYYSQIVNDFQKGDIAEGYSVSREKKESFPLTVTSAQKNPTAFYLCASRTSGESTDTQYFGPGTRLTVL.

This clone was counted once. V gene TRBV18 combines with J gene TRBJ1-5; TRBD1 matches 9 bases. Trimming removed 3 bases from V and 4 bases from J; junction bases left unmatched: 7. CDR1 is KGHSH, CDR2 LQKENI, per germline. The CDR3 length is 16 residues. For the CDR3, the DNA is TGTGCCAGCTCACCTACCGGGACAGGGAGAAATCAGCCCCAGCATTTT. Residues: CASSPTGTGRNQPQHF.

The chain combines TRBV4-3 with TRBJ1-4, with D uncertain. The CDR3 spans 16 residues. V lost 0 bases, J lost 1 base, and 9 bases lay in between. CDR1 is LGHNA and CDR2 is YSLEER in the germline V gene. The CDR3: CASSQDQAGTNEKLFF. The CDR3 DNA reads TGCGCCAGCAGCCAAGATCAGGCTGGAACTAATGAAAAACTGTTTTTT.

This clone was seen once. The CDR3 region has the DNA TGTGCCAGCAGCTTAGTAGGACTAGCGGGGGCCAACTACAATGAGCAGTTCTTC. Residues: CASSLVGLAGANYNEQFF. The V and J genes are TRBV13 and TRBJ2-1; 13 bases are shared with TRBD2. The V and J ends lost 1 base and 3 bases, in that order; junction bases with no gene match: 6. The V gene's germline CDR1 is PRHDT and CDR2 FYEKMQ (reference sequence). CDR3 size: 18 residues.

This clone has just a few counts. This chain links TRBV7-9 with TRBJ1-5, with TRBD1 matching over 9 bases. This CDR3 is built from 16 residues. V dropped 4 bases and J dropped 0; count of bases not matched to a gene: 4. Per the germline V gene, CDR1 is SEHNR and CDR2 is FQNEAQ (reference sequence). CDR3 amino acids: CASSYWGQGSNQPQHF. CDR3 coding DNA: TGTGCCAGCAGCTACTGGGGACAGGGTAGCAATCAGCCCCAGCATTTT.

This chain joins TRBV28 and TRBJ2-1; 7 bases match TRBD2. Unmatched junction bases numbered 18, after V lost 6 bases and J lost 7 bases. The germline V gene has CDR1 MDHEN and CDR2 SYDVKM. The CDR3 totals 17 residues. The CDR3 sequence is CASRRLPAAGVGNEQFF. CDR3 bases: TGTGCCAGCAGACGGCTCCCTGCGGCGGGAGTAGGGAATGAGCAGTTCTTC. Complete variable domain (other parts from reference TRBV28 and TRBJ2-1): DVKVTQSSRYLVKRTGEKVFLECVQDMDHENMFWYRQDPGLGLRLIYFSYDVKMKEKGDIPEGYSVSREKKERFSLILESASTNQTSMYLCASRRLPAAGVGNEQFFGPGTRLTVL.

The rearrangement uses TRBV5-1 and TRBJ2-7; tentative D call: TRBD2 (5 bases). The CDR3 totals 12 residues. Trimming took off 7 bases at V and 7 bases at J, with 15 bases between the two ends. Germline V gene lookup returns CDR1 SGHRS and CDR2 YFSETQ. CDR3 sequence: CASQILPGEQYF. In nucleotides, the CDR3 is TGCGCCAGCCAAATTCTACCGGGGGAGCAGTACTTC.

The chain couples TRBV15 to TRBJ2-7, with D tentatively TRBD1 (5 bases). In germline, CDR1 is LNHNV, CDR2 YYDKDF (reference sequence). V gave up 2 bases and J gave up 0 bases, with 17 bases separating them. The CDR3 has 17 amino acids. The CDR3 spells CATSRSRRGLSSYEQYF. CDR3 nucleotide sequence: TGTGCCACCAGCAGATCCCGAAGGGGATTGAGCTCCTACGAGCAGTACTTC.

This chain's CDR3 is CASSGRVRSAGGYTF. CDR3 DNA: TGTGCCAGCAGCGGCCGCGTGAGGAGTGCGGGTGGCTACACCTTC. The chain links TRBV5-5 to TRBJ1-2; no firm D call. Trimming cost V 4 bases and J 7 bases, with 20 bases left between them. CDR1 and CDR2 (germline): SGHKS, YYEKEE (reference sequence). The CDR3 covers 15 residues.

V gene TRBV6-5 combines with J gene TRBJ1-2; TRBD1 aligns across 11 bases. J lost 1 base, V lost 8 bases, and 6 bases had no gene match. This CDR3 contains 15 residues. Per germline, CDR1 MNHEY and CDR2 SVGAGI. CDR3 sequence: CASRDRGGYNYGYTF. The CDR3 nucleotides are TGTGCCAGCCGGGACAGGGGGGGATATAACTATGGCTACACCTTC.

This chain joins TRBV5-1 and TRBJ2-1, with 10 bases lining up with TRBD1. There are 15 residues in the CDR3. Per germline, CDR1 SGHRS and CDR2 YFSETQ. J lost 4 bases, V lost 3 bases, and 4 bases had no gene match. DNA of the CDR3: TGCGCCAGCAGCTCCCCGGGACAGGGGTACAATGAGCAGTTCTTC. It codes for CASSSPGQGYNEQFF.

The rearrangement uses TRBV7-2 and TRBJ2-7; the match to TRBD2 covers 8 bases. J lost 7 bases, V lost 5 bases, and 13 bases had no gene match. Germline assignment: CDR1 SGHTA and CDR2 FQGNSA. The CDR3 is 15 residues long. The DNA of the CDR3 is TGTGCCAGCAGCCCTAACGGGGGGGGCTCGTATGAGCAGTACTTC. Translation gives CASSPNGGGSYEQYF.

This clone came up a few times. CDR3 sequence reads: CASSKPGTSTGELFF. In nucleotides, the CDR3 is TGTGCCAGCAGTAAACCCGGGACTAGTACCGGGGAGCTGTTTTTT. This chain connects TRBV28 to TRBJ2-2; 8 bases align to TRBD2. The CDR3 extends over 15 amino acids. Germline CDR1 MDHEN, CDR2 SYDVKM. With V trimmed by 5 bases and J by 5 bases, 7 bases remained unmatched.

J is TRBJ2-5 and V is TRBV10-3; TRBD2 matches at 9 bases. The CDR3 length is 13 residues. The trim removed 10 bases at V and 4 bases at J, leaving 7 bases unmatched. Germline CDR1 and CDR2: ENHRY and SYGVKD. CDR3 loop: CATLPAGGETQYF. As DNA, the CDR3 is TGTGCCACCCTCCCAGCGGGGGGAGAGACCCAGTACTTC.